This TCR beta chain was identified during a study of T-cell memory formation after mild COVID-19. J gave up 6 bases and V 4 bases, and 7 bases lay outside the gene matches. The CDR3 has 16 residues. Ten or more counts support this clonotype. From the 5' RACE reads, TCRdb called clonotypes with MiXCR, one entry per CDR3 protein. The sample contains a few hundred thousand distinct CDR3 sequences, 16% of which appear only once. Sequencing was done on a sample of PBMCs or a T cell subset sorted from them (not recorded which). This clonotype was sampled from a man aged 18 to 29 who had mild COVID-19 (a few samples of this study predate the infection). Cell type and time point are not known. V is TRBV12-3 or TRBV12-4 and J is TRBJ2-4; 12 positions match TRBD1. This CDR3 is CASSSRDRGRVNIQYF. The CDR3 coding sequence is TGTGCCAGCAGTTCTCGGGACAGGGGGCGAGTAAACATTCAGTACTTC.